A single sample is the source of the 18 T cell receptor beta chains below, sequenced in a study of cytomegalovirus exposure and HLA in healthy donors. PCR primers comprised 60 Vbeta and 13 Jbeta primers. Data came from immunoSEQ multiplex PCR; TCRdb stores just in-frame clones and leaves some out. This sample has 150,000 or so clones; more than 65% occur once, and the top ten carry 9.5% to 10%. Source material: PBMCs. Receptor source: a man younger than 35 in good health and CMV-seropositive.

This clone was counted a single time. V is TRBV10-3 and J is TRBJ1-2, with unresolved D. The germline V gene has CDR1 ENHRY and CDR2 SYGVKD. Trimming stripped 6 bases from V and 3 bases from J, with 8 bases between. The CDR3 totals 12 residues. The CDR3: CAISSGDYGYTF. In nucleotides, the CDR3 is TGTGCCATCAGCAGCGGGGACTATGGCTACACCTTC.

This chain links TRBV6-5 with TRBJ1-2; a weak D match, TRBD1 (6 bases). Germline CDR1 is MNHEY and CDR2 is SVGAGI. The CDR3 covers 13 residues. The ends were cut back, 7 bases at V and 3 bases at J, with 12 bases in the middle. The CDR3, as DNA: TGTGCCAGCACCGGGGACAACTACTATGGCTACACCTTC. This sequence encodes CASTGDNYYGYTF.

The CDR3 region is CASSSTQVSSYNEQFF. The CDR3 coding sequence is TGCGCCAGCAGCTCGACGCAGGTCAGCTCCTACAATGAGCAGTTCTTC. The chain combines TRBV5-1 with TRBJ2-1, with unresolved D. This CDR3 is built from 16 residues. CDR1 and CDR2 from the germline V gene are SGHRS and YFSETQ. The V end was cut by 3 bases, the J end by 0 bases, with 13 bases between.

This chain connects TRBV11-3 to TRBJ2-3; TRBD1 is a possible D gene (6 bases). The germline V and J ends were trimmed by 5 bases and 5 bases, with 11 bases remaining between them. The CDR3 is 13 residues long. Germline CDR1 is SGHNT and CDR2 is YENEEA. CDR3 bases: TGTGCCAGCAGCCTCACAGGGTTAGATACGCAGTATTTT. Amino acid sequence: CASSLTGLDTQYF. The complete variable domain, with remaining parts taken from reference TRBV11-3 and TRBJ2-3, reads EAGVVQSPRYKIIEKKQPVAFWCNPISGHNTLYWYLQNLGQGPELLIRYENEEAVDDSQLPKDRFSAERLKGVDSTLKIQPAELGDSAVYLCASSLTGLDTQYFGPGTRLTVL.

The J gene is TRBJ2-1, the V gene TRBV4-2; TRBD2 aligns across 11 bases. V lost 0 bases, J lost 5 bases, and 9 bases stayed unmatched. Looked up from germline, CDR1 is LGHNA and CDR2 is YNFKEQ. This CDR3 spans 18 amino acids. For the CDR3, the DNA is TGTGCCAGCAGCCAAGAGTATGTTTGGGGACTAGCGGACAATGAGCAGTTCTTC. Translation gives CASSQEYVWGLADNEQFF.

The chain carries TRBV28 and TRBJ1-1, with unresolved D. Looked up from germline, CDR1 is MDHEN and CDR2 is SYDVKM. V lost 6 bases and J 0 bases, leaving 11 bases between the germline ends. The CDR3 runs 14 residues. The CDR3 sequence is CASSPAGVNTEAFF. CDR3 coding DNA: TGTGCCAGCAGCCCGGCGGGAGTGAACACTGAAGCTTTCTTT.

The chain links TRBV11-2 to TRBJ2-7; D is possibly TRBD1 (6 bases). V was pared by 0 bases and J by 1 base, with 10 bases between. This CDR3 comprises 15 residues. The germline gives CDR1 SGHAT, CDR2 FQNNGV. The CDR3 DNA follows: TGTGCCAGCAGCTTAGACGCGGACAGTTCCTACGAGCAGTACTTC. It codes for CASSLDADSSYEQYF.

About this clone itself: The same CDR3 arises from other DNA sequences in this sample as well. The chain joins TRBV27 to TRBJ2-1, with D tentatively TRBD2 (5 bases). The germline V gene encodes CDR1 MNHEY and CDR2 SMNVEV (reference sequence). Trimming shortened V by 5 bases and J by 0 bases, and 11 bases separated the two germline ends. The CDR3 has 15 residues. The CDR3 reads CASSLSGSSYNEQFF. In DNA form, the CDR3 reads TGTGCCAGCAGTCTAAGCGGAAGCTCCTACAATGAGCAGTTCTTC.

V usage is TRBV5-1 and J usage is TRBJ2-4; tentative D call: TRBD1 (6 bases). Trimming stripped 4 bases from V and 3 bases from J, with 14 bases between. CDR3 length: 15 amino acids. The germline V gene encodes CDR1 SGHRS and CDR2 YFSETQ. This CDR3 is CASSPTGFVKNIQYF. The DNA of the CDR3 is TGCGCCAGCAGCCCTACAGGGTTTGTCAAAAACATTCAGTACTTC.

The CDR3 DNA is TGTGCCAGCAGTTTTGGGACAGCCATGAACACTGAAGCTTTCTTT. Its translation: CASSFGTAMNTEAFF. This chain joins TRBV28 and TRBJ1-1; 7 positions agree with TRBD1. V shed 3 bases, J shed 0 bases, and the junction held 4 bases outside the gene matches. CDR1 MDHEN and CDR2 SYDVKM come from the germline V gene. The CDR3 contains 15 residues.

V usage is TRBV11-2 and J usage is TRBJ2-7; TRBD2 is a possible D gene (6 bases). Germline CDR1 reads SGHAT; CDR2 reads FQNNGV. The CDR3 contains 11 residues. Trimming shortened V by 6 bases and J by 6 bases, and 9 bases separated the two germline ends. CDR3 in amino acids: CASREGPEQYF. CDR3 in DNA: TGTGCCAGCAGGGAGGGCCCCGAGCAGTACTTC.

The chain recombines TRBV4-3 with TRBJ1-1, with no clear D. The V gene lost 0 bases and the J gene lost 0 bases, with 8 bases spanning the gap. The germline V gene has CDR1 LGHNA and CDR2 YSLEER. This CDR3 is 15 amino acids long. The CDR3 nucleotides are TGCGCCAGCAGCCAAGATCTAACAGTGAACACTGAAGCTTTCTTT. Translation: CASSQDLTVNTEAFF.

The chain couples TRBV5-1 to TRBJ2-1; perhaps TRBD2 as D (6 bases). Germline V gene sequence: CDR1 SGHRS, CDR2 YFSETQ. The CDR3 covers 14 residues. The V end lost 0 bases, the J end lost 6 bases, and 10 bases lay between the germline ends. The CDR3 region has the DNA TGCGCCAGCAGCTTGGGGGGGGTGGTCAATGAGCAGTTCTTC. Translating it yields CASSLGGVVNEQFF.

The CDR3, as DNA: TGTGCCAGCACTTCGACTAGTCGGGATGGGGAGCTGTTTTTT. It encodes CASTSTSRDGELFF. The chain is built from TRBV2 and TRBJ2-2; possibly TRBD2 for D (6 bases). The CDR3 extends over 14 amino acids. The germline V and J ends were trimmed by 7 bases and 8 bases, with 17 bases remaining between them. The germline V gene encodes CDR1 SNHLY and CDR2 FYNNEI.

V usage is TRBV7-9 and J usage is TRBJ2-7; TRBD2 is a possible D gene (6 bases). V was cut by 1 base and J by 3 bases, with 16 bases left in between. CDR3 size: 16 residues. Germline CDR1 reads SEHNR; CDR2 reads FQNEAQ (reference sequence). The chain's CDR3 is CASSLVSAGRYYEQYF. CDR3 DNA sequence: TGTGCCAGCAGCTTAGTCTCTGCGGGGCGTTACTACGAGCAGTACTTC.

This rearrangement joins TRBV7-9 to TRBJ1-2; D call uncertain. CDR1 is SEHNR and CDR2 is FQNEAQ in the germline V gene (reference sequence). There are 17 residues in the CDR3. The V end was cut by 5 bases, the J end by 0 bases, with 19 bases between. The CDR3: CASSLPGGLPSNYGYTF. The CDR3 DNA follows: TGTGCCAGCAGCCTACCCGGCGGGTTGCCGTCTAACTATGGCTACACCTTC.

The CDR3 loop is CASSRTSYEQYF. The CDR3 nucleotides read TGCGCCAGCTCCCGGACTAGCTACGAGCAGTACTTC. The chain employs TRBV5-1 and TRBJ2-7, with 7 nucleotides matching TRBD2. The CDR3 runs 12 residues. Germline V gives CDR1 SGHRS, CDR2 YFSETQ. V lost 7 bases and J lost 3; bases outside the gene matches: 4.

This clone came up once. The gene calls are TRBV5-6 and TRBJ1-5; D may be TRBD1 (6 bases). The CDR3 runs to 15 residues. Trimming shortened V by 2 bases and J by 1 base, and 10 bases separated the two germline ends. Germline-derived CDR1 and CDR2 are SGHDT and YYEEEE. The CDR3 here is CASSLKTGSNQPQHF. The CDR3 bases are TGTGCCAGCAGCTTAAAAACAGGGAGCAATCAGCCCCAGCATTTT.